These 2 T cell receptor beta chains were all obtained from the same sample, sequenced in a study of blood T cell repertoires in COVID-19. TCRdb keeps only in-frame clones here, not all; method: immunoSEQ multiplex PCR. The table lists 110,000 to 150,000 clones, around 76% of them singletons. Sequenced input: peripheral blood. Receptors were obtained from an elderly man with acute or convalescent COVID-19.

The chain recombines TRBV18 with TRBJ1-1; TRBD1 matches at 10 bases. The CDR3 length is 17 residues. From germline, CDR1 is KGHSH and CDR2 LQKENI. The J segment lost 2 bases and the V segment lost 5 bases, leaving 11 bases of the junction unmatched. The CDR3 DNA reads TGTGCCAGCTCAGCGCAGCCGAGGGACAGGGGAAACACTGAAGCTTTCTTT. It yields the protein CASSAQPRDRGNTEAFF. Together with reference TRBV18 and TRBJ1-1, the CDR3 gives the full variable domain: NAGVMQNPRHLVRRRGQEARLRCSPMKGHSHVYWYRQLPEEGLKFMVYLQKENIIDESGMPKERFSAEFPKEGPSILRIQQVVRGDSAAYFCASSAQPRDRGNTEAFFGQGTRLTVV.

V gene TRBV18 combines with J gene TRBJ2-6; D perhaps matches TRBD2 (7 bases). Germline assignment: CDR1 KGHSH and CDR2 LQKENI. Between the trimmed V and J ends, which lost 8 bases and 3 bases, there was a span of 17 bases. There are 16 residues in the CDR3. The CDR3 nucleotides read TGTGCCAGCGTTTTCCCCGGGGGGCTTGGGGCCAACGTCCTGACTTTC. This sequence encodes CASVFPGGLGANVLTF. Combining the CDR3 with reference TRBV18 and TRBJ2-6 gives the whole variable domain NAGVMQNPRHLVRRRGQEARLRCSPMKGHSHVYWYRQLPEEGLKFMVYLQKENIIDESGMPKERFSAEFPKEGPSILRIQQVVRGDSAAYFCASVFPGGLGANVLTFGAGSRLTVL.